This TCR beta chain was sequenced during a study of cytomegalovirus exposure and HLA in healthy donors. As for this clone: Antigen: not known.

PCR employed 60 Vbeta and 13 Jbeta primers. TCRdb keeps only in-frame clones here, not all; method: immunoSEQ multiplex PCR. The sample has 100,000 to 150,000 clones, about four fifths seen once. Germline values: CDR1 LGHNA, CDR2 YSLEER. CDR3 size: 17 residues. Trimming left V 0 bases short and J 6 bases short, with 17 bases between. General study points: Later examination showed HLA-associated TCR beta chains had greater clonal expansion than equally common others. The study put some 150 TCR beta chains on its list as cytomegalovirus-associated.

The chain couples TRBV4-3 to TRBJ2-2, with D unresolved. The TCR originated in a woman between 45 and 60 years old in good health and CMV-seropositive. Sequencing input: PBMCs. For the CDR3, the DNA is TGCGCCAGCAGCCAAGATTTAGTCGACACGCGAGCCGGGGAGCTGTTTTTT. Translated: CASSQDLVDTRAGELFF.